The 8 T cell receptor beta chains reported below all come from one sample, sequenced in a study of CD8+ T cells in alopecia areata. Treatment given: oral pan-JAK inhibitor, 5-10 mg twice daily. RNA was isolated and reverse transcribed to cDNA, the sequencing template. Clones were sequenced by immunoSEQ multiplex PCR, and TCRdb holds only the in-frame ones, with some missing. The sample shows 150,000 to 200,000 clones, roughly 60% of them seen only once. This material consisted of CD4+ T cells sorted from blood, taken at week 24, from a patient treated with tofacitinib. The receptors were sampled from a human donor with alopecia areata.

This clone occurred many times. For the CDR3, the DNA is TGTGCCAGCTCAACAGGCCAACTCGGGCCTAATGAAAAACTGTTTTTT. Amino acid sequence: CASSTGQLGPNEKLFF. The chain employs TRBV18 and TRBJ1-4; D may be TRBD1 (5 bases). The CDR3 is 16 residues long. Germline CDR1 is KGHSH and CDR2 is LQKENI. The V end lost 5 bases, the J end lost 3 bases, and 16 bases lay between the germline ends.

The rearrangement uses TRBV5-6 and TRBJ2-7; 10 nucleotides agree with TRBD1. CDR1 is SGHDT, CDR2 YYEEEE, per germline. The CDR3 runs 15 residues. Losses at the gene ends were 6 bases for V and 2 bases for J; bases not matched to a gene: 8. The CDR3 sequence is CASTKPGQGPYEQYF. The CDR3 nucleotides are TGTGCCAGCACCAAACCGGGACAGGGGCCCTACGAGCAGTACTTC.

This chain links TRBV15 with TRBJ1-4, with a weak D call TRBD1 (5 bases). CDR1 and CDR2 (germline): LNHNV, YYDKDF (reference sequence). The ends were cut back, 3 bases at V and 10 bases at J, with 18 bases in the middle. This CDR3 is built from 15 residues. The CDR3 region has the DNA TGTGCCACCAGCAGGCCTAGCCGGGGGAAAGGAAAACTGTTTTTT. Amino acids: CATSRPSRGKGKLFF.

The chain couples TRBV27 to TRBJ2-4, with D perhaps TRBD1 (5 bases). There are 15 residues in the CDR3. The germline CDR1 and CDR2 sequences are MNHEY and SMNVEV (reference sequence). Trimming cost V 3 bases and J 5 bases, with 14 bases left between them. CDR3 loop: CASSFLGATENIQYF. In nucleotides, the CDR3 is TGTGCCAGCAGTTTTCTTGGGGCTACTGAAAACATTCAGTACTTC.

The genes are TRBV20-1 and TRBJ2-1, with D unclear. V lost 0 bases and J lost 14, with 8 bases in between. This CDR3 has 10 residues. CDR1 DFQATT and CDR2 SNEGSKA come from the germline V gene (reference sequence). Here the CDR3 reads CSARDQKEFF. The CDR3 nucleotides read TGCAGTGCTAGAGATCAAAAAGAGTTCTTC.

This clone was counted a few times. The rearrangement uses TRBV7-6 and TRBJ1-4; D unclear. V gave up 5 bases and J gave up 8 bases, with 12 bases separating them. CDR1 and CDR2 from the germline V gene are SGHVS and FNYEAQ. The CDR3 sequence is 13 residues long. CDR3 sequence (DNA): TGTGCCAGCAGCGCCCAGGAACAGGAAAAACTGTTTTTT. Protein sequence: CASSAQEQEKLFF. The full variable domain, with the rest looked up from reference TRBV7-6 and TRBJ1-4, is GAGVSQSPRYKVTKRGQDVALRCDPISGHVSLYWYRQALGQGPEFLTYFNYEAQQDKSGLPNDRFSAERPEGSISTLTIQRTEQRDSAMYRCASSAQEQEKLFFGSGTQLSVL.

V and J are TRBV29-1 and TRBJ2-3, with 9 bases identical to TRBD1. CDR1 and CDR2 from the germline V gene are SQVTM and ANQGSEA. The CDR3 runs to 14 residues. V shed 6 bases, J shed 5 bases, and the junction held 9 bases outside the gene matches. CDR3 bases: TGCAGCGTCGGAGACAGGGGGGTTGAAGATACGCAGTATTTT. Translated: CSVGDRGVEDTQYF.

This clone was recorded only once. CDR3 amino acids: CASSVDRGKETQYF. In nucleotides, the CDR3 is TGTGCCAGCAGCGTCGACAGGGGGAAAGAGACCCAGTACTTC. V is TRBV7-9 and J is TRBJ2-5; 9 nucleotides align to TRBD1. The CDR3 runs to 14 residues. The ends lost 5 bases at V and 3 bases at J; junction bases unmatched: 4. CDR1 and CDR2 (germline): SEHNR, FQNEAQ (reference sequence). The entire variable domain, with the rest obtained from reference TRBV7-9 and TRBJ2-5, is as follows: DTGVSQNPRHKITKRGQNVTFRCDPISEHNRLYWYRQTLGQGPEFLTYFQNEAQLEKSRLLSDRFSAERPKGSFSTLEIQRTEQGDSAMYLCASSVDRGKETQYFGPGTRLLVL.